Listed here are 16 T cell receptor beta chains from one sample, sequenced in a study of blood T cell repertoires in COVID-19. Sequencing was performed with immunoSEQ multiplex PCR; in TCRdb, only in-frame clones are kept and a portion is missing. The sample lists about 230,000 clones; under 90% were seen once. The sample consisted of PBMCs or T cells enriched from blood (not recorded which). The receptors were sampled from a man in his fifties or sixties who had recovered from COVID-19.

The rearrangement uses TRBV19 and TRBJ1-2, with 8 bases fitting TRBD1. The CDR3 is made up of 15 amino acids. In germline, CDR1 is LNHDA, CDR2 SQIVND (reference sequence). V trimming: 1 base; J trimming: 6 bases; junction bases outside the gene matches: 7. The CDR3 DNA is TGTGCCAGTAGTATAGGTCAGCAGGGGGCGAATGGCTACACCTTC. Encoded protein: CASSIGQQGANGYTF. The full variable domain, with the rest looked up from reference TRBV19 and TRBJ1-2, is DGGITQSPKYLFRKEGQNVTLSCEQNLNHDAMYWYRQDPGQGLRLIYYSQIVNDFQKGDIAEGYSVSREKKESFPLTVTSAQKNPTAFYLCASSIGQQGANGYTFGSGTRLTVV.

This clone appeared a few times. The chain has TRBV7-3 and TRBJ2-3; a weak D match, TRBD2 (6 bases). Per germline, CDR1 SGHTA and CDR2 FQGTGA. This CDR3 contains 15 residues. Trimming pared 6 bases from V and 6 bases from J, leaving 19 bases between. CDR3 in amino acids: CASSSRRGAGDTQYF. CDR3 DNA sequence: TGTGCCAGCAGTTCAAGACGGGGAGCGGGTGATACGCAGTATTTT.

The chain carries TRBV9 and TRBJ2-5; 8 positions agree with TRBD1. V dropped 4 bases and J dropped 5; count of bases not matched to a gene: 10. The CDR3 has 15 amino acids. Germline CDR1 SGDLS, CDR2 YYNGEE. The CDR3 is CASSSRTGNTETQYF. The DNA for the CDR3 is TGTGCCAGCAGCTCCCGGACAGGGAACACGGAGACCCAGTACTTC.

The genes are TRBV7-3 and TRBJ2-3; 7 bases are shared with TRBD2. Germline V CDR1 and CDR2: SGHTA, FQGTGA. CDR3 length equals 14 residues. The trim removed 1 base at V and 4 bases at J, leaving 2 bases unmatched. The CDR3 loop reads CASSLRRGSDTQYF. The CDR3 coding sequence is TGTGCCAGCAGCTTAAGGCGGGGGTCAGATACGCAGTATTTT.

The chain combines TRBV11-2 with TRBJ2-3, with 10 nucleotides matching TRBD2. Germline-derived CDR1 and CDR2 are SGHAT and FQNNGV. V shed 5 bases, J shed 3 bases, and the junction held 8 bases outside the gene matches. The CDR3 loop spans 16 amino acids. The CDR3 loop is CASSVLSGGATDTQYF. The CDR3 nucleotides read TGTGCCAGCAGCGTCCTAAGCGGGGGGGCTACAGATACGCAGTATTTT.

This clone was observed once. This chain links TRBV4-3 with TRBJ1-2; TRBD1 agrees at 12 bases. The V segment lost 3 bases and the J segment 6 bases; nucleotides outside the gene matches: 8. The V gene's germline CDR1 is LGHNA and CDR2 YSLEER. The CDR3 length is 16 residues. CDR3 DNA: TGCGCCAGCAGCCAGAAGTCGGGACAGGGGGCAAATGGCTACACCTTC. It is translated as CASSQKSGQGANGYTF.

The gene calls are TRBV2 and TRBJ1-2, with D perhaps matching TRBD1 (6 bases). Germline V gene data show CDR1 as SNHLY and CDR2 as FYNNEI. The length of the CDR3 is 13 residues. V was clipped by 3 bases and J by 5 bases, with 10 bases between them. CDR3 bases: TGTGCCAGCAGTGATGGGGGGGCGTATGGCTACACCTTC. It specifies CASSDGGAYGYTF.

The chain employs TRBV9 and TRBJ2-7; 9 bases agree with TRBD1. Germline V gene data show CDR1 as SGDLS and CDR2 as YYNGEE. The ends lost 4 bases at V and 1 base at J; junction bases unmatched: 3. The CDR3 length is 14 residues. CDR3 region: CASSIGTGSYEQYF. CDR3 bases: TGTGCCAGCAGCATCGGGACAGGGTCCTACGAGCAGTACTTC. Together with reference TRBV9 and TRBJ2-7, the CDR3 gives the full variable domain: DSGVTQTPKHLITATGQRVTLRCSPRSGDLSVYWYQQSLDQGLQFLIQYYNGEERAKGNILERFSAQQFPDLHSELNLSSLELGDSALYFCASSIGTGSYEQYFGPGTRLTVT.

The CDR3 DNA is TGTGCCAGCAGACCGGACAGGGACACTGAAGCTTTCTTT. Protein: CASRPDRDTEAFF. The gene calls are TRBV12-3 or TRBV12-4 and TRBJ1-1; 8 bases line up with TRBD1. CDR3 length equals 13 residues. V shed 6 bases and J 3 bases; nucleotides not matched to a gene: 3.

This chain uses TRBV4-3 with TRBJ1-2; D is undetermined. Germline V gives CDR1 LGHNA, CDR2 YSLEER. This CDR3 region has 14 residues. Trimming shortened V by 0 bases and J by 4 bases, and 9 bases separated the two germline ends. This chain's CDR3 is CASSQDLGSYGYTF. CDR3 bases: TGCGCCAGCAGCCAAGATCTGGGCAGCTATGGCTACACCTTC.

This clone came up once. The chain combines TRBV2 with TRBJ2-2; D perhaps matches TRBD2 (6 bases). V shed 4 bases and J shed 0 bases, with 6 bases lying between them. Germline-derived CDR1 and CDR2 are SNHLY and FYNNEI. The CDR3 runs to 14 residues. For the CDR3, the DNA is TGTGCCAGCAGTGGACTAGCGAACACCGGGGAGCTGTTTTTT. Translating gives CASSGLANTGELFF.

The genes are TRBV7-9 and TRBJ1-1; 7 bases line up with TRBD1. With V trimmed by 5 bases and J by 1 base, 13 bases remained unmatched. CDR1 is SEHNR, CDR2 FQNEAQ, per germline (reference sequence). CDR3 length equals 17 residues. DNA for the CDR3: TGTGCCAGCAGCCCCGGAGGAATAGGGGGCAGGAACACTGAAGCTTTCTTT. It translates to CASSPGGIGGRNTEAFF.

This rearrangement joins TRBV5-1 to TRBJ2-5, with a possible D match to TRBD2 (5 bases). Trimming removed 6 bases at V and 5 bases at J, with 17 bases between. Germline CDR1 reads SGHRS; CDR2 reads YFSETQ. The CDR3 runs to 14 residues. The CDR3 nucleotides read TGCGCCAGCACCCTGGACCCGCGCGGGGAGACCCAGTACTTC. This sequence encodes CASTLDPRGETQYF.

This clone was counted between two and nine times. The rearrangement uses TRBV5-6 and TRBJ2-1; 9 bases are shared with TRBD1. This CDR3 has 14 residues. CDR1 is SGHDT, CDR2 YYEEEE, per germline. Trimming took 5 bases from V and 4 from J; bases not matched to a gene: 4. CDR3 loop: CASRAGTGYNEQFF. CDR3 nucleotide sequence: TGTGCCAGCAGGGCCGGGACAGGGTACAATGAGCAGTTCTTC. The entire variable domain, with the rest obtained from reference TRBV5-6 and TRBJ2-1, is as follows: DAGVTQSPTHLIKTRGQQVTLRCSPKSGHDTVSWYQQALGQGPQFIFQYYEEEERQRGNFPDRFSGHQFPNYSSELNVNALLLGDSALYLCASRAGTGYNEQFFGPGTRLTVL.

The chain joins TRBV4-3 to TRBJ2-3; 10 bases align to TRBD2. J gave up 2 bases and V 3 bases, and 14 bases lay outside the gene matches. The CDR3 runs to 19 residues. Germline V gene data show CDR1 as LGHNA and CDR2 as YSLEER. The CDR3 sequence: CASSHILSKLAGDTDTQYF. For the CDR3, the DNA is TGCGCCAGCAGCCACATTTTGTCGAAGCTAGCGGGGGACACAGATACGCAGTATTTT.

The V gene is TRBV5-1, the J gene TRBJ1-2; TRBD1 is a possible D gene (6 bases). CDR3 length: 13 amino acids. The germline gives CDR1 SGHRS, CDR2 YFSETQ. Deletions cut 4 bases from V and 6 bases from J, with 13 bases between. CDR3 bases: TGCGCCAGCAGCCTAGCAGGGGCCCATGGCTACACCTTC. This translates into CASSLAGAHGYTF. Supplemented by reference TRBV5-1 and TRBJ1-2, the full variable domain reads KAGVTQTPRYLIKTRGQQVTLSCSPISGHRSVSWYQQTPGQGLQFLFEYFSETQRNKGNFPGRFSGRQFSNSRSEMNVSTLELGDSALYLCASSLAGAHGYTFGSGTRLTVV.